This T cell receptor (beta chain) stems from a study of regulatory T cells in long-lasting Graves disease. Study results and limitations: Accuracy was perhaps lowered by the small sample size.

Relying on iRepertoire HTBI primers and Arm-PCR of CDR3 regions, the team built TCR beta libraries. TCRdb used MiXCR to reprocess the multiplex PCR reads, holding one entry per CDR3 protein. The sample yields hundreds of thousands of distinct CDR3 sequences, about 12% seen once. Germline V gene lookup returns CDR1 MNHEY and CDR2 SVGEGT. Trimming removed 7 bases from V and 0 bases from J, with 15 bases in between. The CDR3 extends over 15 amino acids. As for time point: newly diagnosed GD, antithyroid drugs for less than 3 months. The TCR library used RNA extracted from PBMCs. An endocrinology unit in Xi'an, China, supplied the patients. On this clonotype: Its antigen is currently unknown. A much bigger clone sits one base away, suggesting this may be a read error.

The same sample was also studied in work on T cells in Graves' hyperthyroidism and ophthalmopathy. Turning to that study: Exclusion followed for patients with uncontrolled infection, other autoimmune disease, pregnancy or lactation. In the first-round RT-PCR of the TCR CDR3, the HTBI primer set was used.

The rearrangement joins TRBV6-2 or TRBV6-3 to TRBJ1-1; D is unresolved. Sequencing used peripheral blood mononuclear cells (PBMCs), obtained at new diagnosis, from a patient treated with antithyroid drugs. This TCR came from a woman in her twenties or thirties with Graves disease. DNA for the CDR3: TGTGCCAGCATCCTCAGTCCCGGGATGAACACTGAAGCTTTCTTT. Encoded protein: CASILSPGMNTEAFF.